Below, one T cell receptor beta chain is given with its context. CDR3 size: 15 residues. V gave up 3 bases and J gave up 8 bases; unmatched junction bases: 6. The V gene's germline CDR1 is LGHDT and CDR2 YNNKEL (reference sequence). The data were taken from a study of blood T cell repertoires in COVID-19. Study overall: The United States, Italy and Spain provided the acute and convalescent COVID-19 samples.

Cohort placement rested on clinical history that participants reported themselves. The method was immunoSEQ multiplex PCR; TCRdb's version includes in-frame clones alone and lacks a portion of them. Here the sample spans about 330,000 clones, over 80% being singletons. This TCR was recovered from a man aged 30 to 39 who had recovered from COVID-19. The chain links TRBV3-1 (or the pseudogene TRBV3-2) to TRBJ2-1; 11 nucleotides align to TRBD1. Source material: PBMCs or T cells enriched from blood (not recorded which). The CDR3 DNA reads as TGTGCCAGCAGCCACGGACAGGGGGCGTTTGATGAGCAGTTCTTC. This sequence encodes CASSHGQGAFDEQFF.